This T cell receptor (beta chain) originates from a study of identical twins. Through template switching, a universal primer site was introduced, and the cDNA contained unique molecular identifiers. In TCRdb, the 5' RACE reads were re-called with MiXCR into one record per CDR3 protein. The table lists 520,000 or so distinct CDR3 sequences, less than 25% of them singletons, with approximately 0.95% in the top ten. Germline CDR1 SNHLY, CDR2 FYNNEI. V was shortened by 8 bases and J by 6 bases, with 17 bases between the two germline ends. This CDR3 is built from 13 residues. The same data also went into a second study, on T cells expressing NK-cell markers. According to that study: The TCR beta repertoires originated in sorted CD3+CD56+NKG2C+, CD3+CD56+NKG2C- and CD3+CD56-NKG2C+ T cells.

The source of this sequence is a woman aged 18-29 years in good health. The material sequenced was CD4+ T cells sorted from blood. This rearrangement joins TRBV2 to TRBJ2-7, with D unresolved. The CDR3 DNA is TGTGCCAGCGGCGGAGCTATCATCGGCGAGCAGTACTTC. This sequence encodes CASGGAIIGEQYF.